A single sample is the source of the 30 T cell receptor beta chains below, sequenced in a study of T cell responses to AZD1222 COVID-19 vaccine. Clones were sequenced by immunoSEQ multiplex PCR, and TCRdb holds only the in-frame ones, with some missing. This repertoire shows some 170,000 clones, approximately 90% found once; its top ten account for approximately 1.7%. The sequencing here drew on peripheral blood, taken 28 days after the second AZD1222 dose. The receptors here all came from an adult who received the AZD1222 COVID-19 vaccine.

The gene calls are TRBV4-3 and TRBJ2-3; 8 bases map to TRBD1. The trim removed 2 bases at V and 5 bases at J, leaving 12 bases unmatched. CDR1 is LGHNA and CDR2 is YSLEER in the germline V gene. CDR3 length: 17 residues. CDR3 in amino acids: CASSQRGQAYSGDTQYF. The CDR3 DNA reads TGCGCCAGCAGCCAAAGGGGACAGGCTTACTCGGGAGATACGCAGTATTTT.

This chain joins TRBV4-3 and TRBJ2-3; D gene unclear. CDR1 and CDR2 (germline): LGHNA, YSLEER. V was cut by 1 base and J by 2 bases, with 16 bases left in between. This CDR3 has 17 residues. CDR3 region: CASSQGLVSTFTDTQYF. The CDR3 DNA sequence: TGCGCCAGCAGCCAAGGCCTAGTCAGCACCTTCACAGATACGCAGTATTTT.

Written as DNA, the CDR3 is TGTGCCAGCAGCCAAGACAGAAATCAGCCCCAGCATTTT. Its protein product is CASSQDRNQPQHF. The rearrangement uses TRBV4-2 and TRBJ1-5; D unresolved. This CDR3 is 13 amino acids long. V was cut by 0 bases and J by 4 bases, with 4 bases left in between. Germline V gene sequence: CDR1 LGHNA, CDR2 YNFKEQ.

DNA for the CDR3: TGTGCCACCAGCAGAGCTGCCTCTCCCTACGAGCAGTACTTC. Its protein is CATSRAASPYEQYF. The chain links TRBV15 to TRBJ2-7, with unresolved D. The germline gives CDR1 LNHNV, CDR2 YYDKDF (reference sequence). Deletions cut 1 base from V and 2 bases from J, with 9 bases between. The CDR3 runs to 14 residues.

This chain joins TRBV7-2 and TRBJ1-3; no clear D. Germline CDR1 SGHTA, CDR2 FQGNSA. V was shortened by 5 bases and J by 0 bases, with 8 bases between the two germline ends. This CDR3 is built from 14 residues. For the CDR3, the DNA is TGTGCCAGCAGCCCACCTCCCTCTGGAAACACCATATATTTT. This codes for CASSPPPSGNTIYF.

As concerns this clone: Other DNA sequences from this sample encode an identical CDR3 as well. The chain carries TRBV2 and TRBJ1-5; tentative D call: TRBD1 (5 bases). Trimming removed 2 bases at V and 2 bases at J, with 7 bases between. This CDR3 comprises 14 residues. From germline, CDR1 is SNHLY and CDR2 FYNNEI. Here the CDR3 reads CASSEQGGNQPQHF. The CDR3 DNA sequence: TGTGCCAGCAGTGAACAGGGTGGCAATCAGCCCCAGCATTTT.

This chain links TRBV3-1 (or the pseudogene TRBV3-2) with TRBJ2-7, with D possibly matching TRBD1 (5 bases). The V end lost 5 bases, the J end lost 0 bases, and 8 bases lay between the germline ends. Germline-derived CDR1 and CDR2 are LGHDT and YNNKEL (reference sequence). The CDR3 extends over 13 amino acids. CDR3 DNA: TGTGCCAGCAGCTTGGACACCTCCTACGAGCAGTACTTC. It specifies CASSLDTSYEQYF.

The chain recombines TRBV7-3 with TRBJ2-7; D unclear. Germline V gene lookup returns CDR1 SGHTA and CDR2 FQGTGA. V dropped 3 bases and J dropped 3 bases, with 9 bases sitting between them. CDR3 size: 13 residues. As DNA, the CDR3 is TGTGCCAGCAGCTTGCAGAATAGCTACGAGCAGTACTTC. Protein sequence: CASSLQNSYEQYF.

The chain is built from TRBV27 and TRBJ1-2; no definite D call. Germline V lookup: CDR1 MNHEY, CDR2 SMNVEV (reference sequence). V lost 6 bases to trimming and J lost 5 bases, with 7 bases between them. The CDR3 consists of 11 residues. The chain's CDR3 is CASSDGYGYTF. DNA of the CDR3: TGTGCCAGCAGCGACGGGTATGGCTACACCTTC.

The CDR3 protein is CASGRTPVDTQYF. The DNA of the CDR3 is TGTGCCAGCGGCAGGACCCCGGTAGATACGCAGTATTTT. This chain links TRBV27 with TRBJ2-3, with no clear D. From germline, CDR1 is MNHEY and CDR2 SMNVEV (reference sequence). V shed 8 bases and J shed 5 bases, with 14 bases lying between them. The CDR3 loop spans 13 amino acids.

With respect to this clone: This sample includes further DNA sequences coding for the same CDR3. This rearrangement joins TRBV15 to TRBJ2-3; 9 nucleotides agree with TRBD2. V lost 5 bases and J lost 0; bases outside the gene matches: 3. CDR3 length equals 15 residues. CDR1 LNHNV and CDR2 YYDKDF come from the germline V gene (reference sequence). CDR3 residues: CATSRGGASTDTQYF. The CDR3 bases are TGTGCCACCAGCCGCGGGGGGGCTAGCACAGATACGCAGTATTTT.

The rearrangement links TRBV7-9 to TRBJ2-7, with 10 bases aligning to TRBD1. CDR3 size: 14 residues. Trimming cost V 5 bases and J 6 bases; bases outside gene matches: 7. Germline CDR1 and CDR2: SEHNR and FQNEAQ (reference sequence). The CDR3 loop is CASSKLTGGGEQYF. The CDR3 nucleotides read TGTGCCAGCAGCAAACTGACAGGGGGCGGCGAGCAGTACTTC.

The V and J genes are TRBV27 and TRBJ1-2, with no clear D. The V end lost 7 bases, the J end lost 4 bases, and 13 bases lay between the germline ends. The CDR3 runs 13 residues. Germline V gene lookup returns CDR1 MNHEY and CDR2 SMNVEV (reference sequence). CDR3 sequence reads: CASNLQGSYGYTF. For the CDR3, the DNA is TGTGCCAGCAACTTGCAAGGGAGCTATGGCTACACCTTC.

The rearrangement uses TRBV11-2 and TRBJ1-2; no clear D. CDR3 size: 13 residues. Trimming cost V 8 bases and J 0 bases, with 10 bases left between them. Germline CDR1 SGHAT, CDR2 FQNNGV. The CDR3, as DNA: TGTGCCAGCCGCACCGTTTCTAACTATGGCTACACCTTC. This translates into CASRTVSNYGYTF.

This clone was recorded a few times. This chain links TRBV10-3 with TRBJ1-1; possible D gene TRBD1, 5 bases. V dropped 3 bases and J dropped 0 bases, with 11 bases sitting between them. CDR1 and CDR2 from the germline V gene are ENHRY and SYGVKD. This CDR3 is 15 amino acids long. The CDR3 is CAISESQDLNTEAFF. DNA for the CDR3: TGTGCCATCAGTGAATCACAGGATTTGAACACTGAAGCTTTCTTT.

The chain uses TRBV20-1 and TRBJ1-4; D uncertain. From germline, CDR1 is DFQATT and CDR2 SNEGSKA (reference sequence). The CDR3 has 11 residues. Trimming removed 0 bases from V and 10 bases from J, with 6 bases in between. In DNA, the CDR3 is TGCAGTGCTAGAGATCGTGGAAAACTGTTTTTT. This codes for CSARDRGKLFF.

The chain is built from TRBV12-3 or TRBV12-4 and TRBJ1-1, with TRBD1 matching 9 bases. CDR3 length equals 13 residues. V shed 6 bases and J 5 bases; nucleotides not matched to a gene: 4. CDR3 residues: CASRPGQGTEAFF. Here the CDR3 DNA reads TGTGCCAGCAGACCGGGACAGGGAACTGAAGCTTTCTTT.

The chain joins TRBV7-6 to TRBJ1-2; D is possibly TRBD1 (6 bases). V lost 1 base and J 8 bases, leaving 14 bases between the germline ends. The germline V gene has CDR1 SGHVS and CDR2 FNYEAQ. The CDR3 covers 14 residues. The CDR3 region has the DNA TGTGCCAGCAGCTTAGATCCGGGGGCGTACGGCTACACCTTC. Its protein is CASSLDPGAYGYTF.

This chain links TRBV7-3 with TRBJ2-1; D is perhaps TRBD2 (6 bases). The CDR3 length is 14 residues. Germline V lookup: CDR1 SGHTA, CDR2 FQGTGA. V was pared by 6 bases and J by 10 bases, with 19 bases between. The CDR3: CASSSTARTTEQFF. Here the CDR3 DNA reads TGTGCCAGCAGTTCTACCGCCAGGACTACCGAGCAGTTCTTC.

The chain recombines TRBV5-1 with TRBJ2-1; no clear D gene. CDR1 and CDR2 from the germline V gene are SGHRS and YFSETQ. The CDR3 runs to 12 residues. The V gene lost 0 bases and the J gene lost 9 bases, with 7 bases spanning the gap. For the CDR3, the DNA is TGCGCCAGCAGCTTGGAAGGGCGTGAGCAGTTCTTC. It specifies CASSLEGREQFF.

This clone has just one count. The V call is TRBV2, the J call TRBJ1-2; maybe TRBD1 (5 bases). The CDR3 spans 14 residues. Trimming pared 1 base from V and 7 bases from J, leaving 13 bases between. The V gene's germline CDR1 is SNHLY and CDR2 FYNNEI. CDR3 in amino acids: CASSEVGTSPGYTF. The CDR3 nucleotides are TGTGCCAGCAGTGAAGTGGGGACCAGCCCTGGCTACACCTTC.

This clone has just one count. CDR3 loop: CASSLSRGRGSYEQYF. In DNA, the CDR3 is TGTGCCAGCAGTTTATCCCGCGGGAGGGGATCCTACGAGCAGTACTTC. The V and J genes are TRBV28 and TRBJ2-7, with TRBD2 matching over 9 bases. Looked up from germline, CDR1 is MDHEN and CDR2 is SYDVKM. Trimming removed 1 base from V and 1 base from J; junction bases left unmatched: 5. The CDR3 covers 16 residues.

CDR3 in DNA: TGTGCCAGCTCCTATGGCGGAATGAACACTGAAGCTTTCTTT. Translation: CASSYGGMNTEAFF. V is TRBV19 and J is TRBJ1-1, with no clear D. Looked up from germline, CDR1 is LNHDA and CDR2 is SQIVND (reference sequence). Trimming took off 9 bases at V and 0 bases at J, with 14 bases between the two ends. The CDR3 extends over 14 amino acids.

This clone was seen a single time. CDR3 bases: TGTGCCAGCTCACCACCGAATAGTAATGAAAAACTGTTTTTT. Its protein is CASSPPNSNEKLFF. The rearrangement links TRBV18 to TRBJ1-4; D is uncertain. The V end was cut by 0 bases, the J end by 4 bases, with 6 bases between. Germline V gives CDR1 KGHSH, CDR2 LQKENI. The CDR3 runs to 14 residues.

The V and J genes are TRBV29-1 and TRBJ2-3; D remains unclear. CDR3 length equals 11 residues. From germline, CDR1 is SQVTM and CDR2 ANQGSEA. Trimming took 7 bases from V and 4 from J, leaving 9 bases between them. CDR3 nucleotide sequence: TGCAGCGCCCTAGGCGCAGATACGCAGTATTTT. This encodes CSALGADTQYF.

The chain combines TRBV5-1 with TRBJ2-3, with TRBD2 as a possible D gene (6 bases). The CDR3 covers 14 residues. V lost 0 bases to trimming and J lost 4 bases, with 9 bases between them. Germline CDR1 and CDR2: SGHRS and YFSETQ. The CDR3 region has the DNA TGCGCCAGCAGCTTGGCCCCGGGAGCAGATACGCAGTATTTT. This encodes CASSLAPGADTQYF.

The chain uses TRBV5-5 and TRBJ2-2, with 8 bases matching TRBD1. The CDR3 runs to 20 residues. CDR1 is SGHKS and CDR2 is YYEKEE in the germline V gene (reference sequence). J gave up 6 bases and V 1 base, and 20 bases lay outside the gene matches. CDR3 nucleotides: TGTGCCAGCAGCTTGAAGCAAGCCCAGGGACAGGCGCTCCAGCCCGGGGAGCTGTTTTTT. Translating gives CASSLKQAQGQALQPGELFF.

V gene TRBV3-1 (or the pseudogene TRBV3-2) combines with J gene TRBJ1-2, with D maybe TRBD1 (5 bases). The V and J ends lost 1 base and 8 bases respectively, with 14 bases between them. The length of the CDR3 is 14 residues. Per germline, CDR1 LGHDT and CDR2 YNNKEL (reference sequence). CDR3 nucleotides: TGTGCCAGCAGCCAAGTGGCGGGGACGGGAGGCTACACCTTC. Amino acids: CASSQVAGTGGYTF.

The chain combines TRBV5-6 with TRBJ2-6; 7 bases map to TRBD2. Germline CDR1 and CDR2: SGHDT and YYEEEE. The CDR3 runs to 17 residues. Germline trimming cut 3 bases from V and 6 bases from J; bases unmatched to any gene: 12. The CDR3 DNA is TGTGCCAGCAGCTCTGGGGGGAGGGCGAACTTGGCCAACGTCCTGACTTTC. Its translation is CASSSGGRANLANVLTF.

V gene TRBV13 combines with J gene TRBJ1-4; tentative D call: TRBD1 (5 bases). V was trimmed by 2 bases and J by 8 bases, leaving 21 bases between them. This CDR3 comprises 17 residues. Germline assignment: CDR1 PRHDT and CDR2 FYEKMQ (reference sequence). The CDR3 DNA reads TGTGCCAGCAGCTTAAAGTTCGGGTCTTGGGGGGTGGAAAAACTGTTTTTT. Protein sequence: CASSLKFGSWGVEKLFF.